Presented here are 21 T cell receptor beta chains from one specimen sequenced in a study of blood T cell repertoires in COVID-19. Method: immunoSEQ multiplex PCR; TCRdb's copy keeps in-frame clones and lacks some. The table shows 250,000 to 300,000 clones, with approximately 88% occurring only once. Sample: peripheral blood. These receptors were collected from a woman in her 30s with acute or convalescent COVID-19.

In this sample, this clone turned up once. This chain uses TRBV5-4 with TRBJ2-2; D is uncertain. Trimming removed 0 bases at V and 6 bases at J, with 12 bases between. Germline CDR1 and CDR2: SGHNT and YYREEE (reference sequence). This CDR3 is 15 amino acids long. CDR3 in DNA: TGTGCCAGCAGCTTGGCGCAGTTATCGTCCGGGGAGCTGTTTTTT. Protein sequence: CASSLAQLSSGELFF.

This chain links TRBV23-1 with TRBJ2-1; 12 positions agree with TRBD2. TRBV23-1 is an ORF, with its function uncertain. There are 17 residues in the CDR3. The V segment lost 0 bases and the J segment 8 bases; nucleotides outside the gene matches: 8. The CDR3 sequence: CASSQSTASGRADEQFF. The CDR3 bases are TGCGCCAGCAGTCAATCGACGGCTAGCGGGAGGGCCGATGAGCAGTTCTTC.

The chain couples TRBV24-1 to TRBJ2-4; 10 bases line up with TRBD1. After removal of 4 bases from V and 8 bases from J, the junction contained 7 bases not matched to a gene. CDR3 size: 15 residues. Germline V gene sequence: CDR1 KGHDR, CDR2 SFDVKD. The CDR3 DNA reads TGTGCCACCAGTGACCGACAGGGGGCAAGGGACATTCAGTACTTC. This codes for CATSDRQGARDIQYF.

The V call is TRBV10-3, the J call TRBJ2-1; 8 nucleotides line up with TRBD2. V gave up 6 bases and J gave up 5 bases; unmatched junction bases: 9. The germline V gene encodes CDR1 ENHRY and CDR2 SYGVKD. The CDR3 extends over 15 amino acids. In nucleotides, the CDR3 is TGTGCCATCAGAACTAGCGGCCGTGACCACAATGAGCAGTTCTTC. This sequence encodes CAIRTSGRDHNEQFF.

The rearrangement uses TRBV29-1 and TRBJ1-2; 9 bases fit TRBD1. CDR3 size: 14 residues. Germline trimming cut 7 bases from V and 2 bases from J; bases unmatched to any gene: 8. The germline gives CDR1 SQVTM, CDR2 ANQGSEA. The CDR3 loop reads CSATGQGRNYGYTF. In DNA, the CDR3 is TGCAGCGCCACGGGACAGGGCCGGAACTATGGCTACACCTTC.

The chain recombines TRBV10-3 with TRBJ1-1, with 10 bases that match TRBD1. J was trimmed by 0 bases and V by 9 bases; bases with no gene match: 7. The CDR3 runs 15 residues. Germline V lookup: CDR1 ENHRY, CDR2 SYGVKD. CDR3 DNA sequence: TGTGCCATAAGACAGGGGGCCGGTTTGAACACTGAAGCTTTCTTT. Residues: CAIRQGAGLNTEAFF.

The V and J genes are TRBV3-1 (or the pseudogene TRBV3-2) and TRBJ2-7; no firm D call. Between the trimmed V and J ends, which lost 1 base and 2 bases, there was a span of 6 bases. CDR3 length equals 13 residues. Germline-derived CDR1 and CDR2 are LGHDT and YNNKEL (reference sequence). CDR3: CASSQGHPYEQYF. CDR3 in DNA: TGTGCCAGCAGCCAAGGACACCCCTACGAGCAGTACTTC.

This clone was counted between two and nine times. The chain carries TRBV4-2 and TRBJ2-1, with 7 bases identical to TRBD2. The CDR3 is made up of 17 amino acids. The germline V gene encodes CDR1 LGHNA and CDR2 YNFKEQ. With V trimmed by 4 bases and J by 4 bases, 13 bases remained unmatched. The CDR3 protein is CASSPLLKRGIYNEQFF. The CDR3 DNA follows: TGTGCCAGCAGCCCCTTACTTAAGCGGGGAATTTACAATGAGCAGTTCTTC.

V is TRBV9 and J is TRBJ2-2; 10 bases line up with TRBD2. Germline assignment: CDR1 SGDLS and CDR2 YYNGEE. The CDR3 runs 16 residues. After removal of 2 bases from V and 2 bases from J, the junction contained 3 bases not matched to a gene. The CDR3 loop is CASSVPLAGNTGELFF. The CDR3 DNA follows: TGTGCCAGCAGCGTCCCACTAGCGGGAAACACCGGGGAGCTGTTTTTT.

The CDR3 coding sequence is TGTGCCAGCAGCCCCCTTGGACTGATGAACACTGAAGCTTTCTTT. Translation: CASSPLGLMNTEAFF. The chain is built from TRBV11-3 and TRBJ1-1, with D unclear. Between the trimmed V and J ends, which lost 5 bases and 0 bases, there was a span of 13 bases. CDR3 length: 15 residues. Germline V gene lookup returns CDR1 SGHNT and CDR2 YENEEA.

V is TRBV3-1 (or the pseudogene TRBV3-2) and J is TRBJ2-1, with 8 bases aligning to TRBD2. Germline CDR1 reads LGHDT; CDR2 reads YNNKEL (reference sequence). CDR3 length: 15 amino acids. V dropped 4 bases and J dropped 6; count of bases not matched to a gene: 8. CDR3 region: CASSPGGGRINEQFF. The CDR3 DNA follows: TGTGCCAGCAGCCCCGGGGGGGGGCGCATCAATGAGCAGTTCTTC.

CDR3 in amino acids: CASSLAGTVYNYGYTF. The CDR3 nucleotides read TGTGCCAGCAGCTTAGCCGGGACAGTTTATAACTATGGCTACACCTTC. The chain combines TRBV7-2 with TRBJ1-2; 7 nucleotides line up with TRBD1. The V gene end was trimmed by 0 bases and the J gene end by 1 base; junction bases not matched to a gene: 5. The CDR3 totals 16 residues. Germline V gives CDR1 SGHTA, CDR2 FQGNSA.

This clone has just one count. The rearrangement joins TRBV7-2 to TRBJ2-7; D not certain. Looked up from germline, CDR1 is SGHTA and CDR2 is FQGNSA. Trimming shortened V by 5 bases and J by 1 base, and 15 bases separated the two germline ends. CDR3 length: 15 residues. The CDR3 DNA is TGTGCCAGCAGCCCTACCTGGGCAGATTCCTACGAGCAGTACTTC. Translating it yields CASSPTWADSYEQYF.

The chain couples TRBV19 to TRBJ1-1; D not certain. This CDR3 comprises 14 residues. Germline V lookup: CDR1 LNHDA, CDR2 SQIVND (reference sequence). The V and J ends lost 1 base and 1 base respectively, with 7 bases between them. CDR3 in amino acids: CASSIVPGNTEAFF. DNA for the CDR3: TGTGCCAGTAGTATAGTTCCAGGGAACACTGAAGCTTTCTTT.

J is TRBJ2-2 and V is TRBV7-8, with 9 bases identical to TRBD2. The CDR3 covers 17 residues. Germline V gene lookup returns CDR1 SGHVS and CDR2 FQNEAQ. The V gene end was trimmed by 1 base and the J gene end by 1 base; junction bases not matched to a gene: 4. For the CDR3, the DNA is TGTGCCAGCAGCTTAGGACTAGCGGAAATGAACACCGGGGAGCTGTTTTTT. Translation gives CASSLGLAEMNTGELFF.

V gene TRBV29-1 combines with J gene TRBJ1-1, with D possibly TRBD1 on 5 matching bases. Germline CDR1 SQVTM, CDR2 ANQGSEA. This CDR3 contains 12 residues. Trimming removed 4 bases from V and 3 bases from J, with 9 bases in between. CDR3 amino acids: CSVVGGDTEAFF. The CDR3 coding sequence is TGCAGCGTTGTGGGGGGGGACACTGAAGCTTTCTTT.

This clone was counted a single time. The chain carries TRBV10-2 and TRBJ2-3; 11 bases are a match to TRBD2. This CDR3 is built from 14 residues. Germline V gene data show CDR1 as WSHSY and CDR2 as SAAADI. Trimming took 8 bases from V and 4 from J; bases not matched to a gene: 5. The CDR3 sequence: CASQGLAVPDTQYF. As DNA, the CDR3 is TGCGCCAGCCAGGGACTAGCGGTCCCAGATACGCAGTATTTT.

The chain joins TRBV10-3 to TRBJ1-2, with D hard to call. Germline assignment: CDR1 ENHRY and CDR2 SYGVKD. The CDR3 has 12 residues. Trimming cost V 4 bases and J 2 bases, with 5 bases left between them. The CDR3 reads CAISGENYGYTF. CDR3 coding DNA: TGTGCCATCAGTGGGGAGAACTATGGCTACACCTTC.

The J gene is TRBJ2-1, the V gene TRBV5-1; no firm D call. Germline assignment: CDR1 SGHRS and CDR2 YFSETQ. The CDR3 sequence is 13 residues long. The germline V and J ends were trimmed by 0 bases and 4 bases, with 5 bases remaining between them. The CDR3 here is CASSLGTYNEQFF. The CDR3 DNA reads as TGCGCCAGCAGCTTGGGCACATACAATGAGCAGTTCTTC.

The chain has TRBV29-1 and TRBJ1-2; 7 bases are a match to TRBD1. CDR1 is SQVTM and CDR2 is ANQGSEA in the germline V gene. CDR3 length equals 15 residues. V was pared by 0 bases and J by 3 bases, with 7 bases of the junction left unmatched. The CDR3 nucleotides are TGCAGCGTTGAAGATCTGGGCAGGGGGGACTATGGCTACACCTTC. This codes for CSVEDLGRGDYGYTF.

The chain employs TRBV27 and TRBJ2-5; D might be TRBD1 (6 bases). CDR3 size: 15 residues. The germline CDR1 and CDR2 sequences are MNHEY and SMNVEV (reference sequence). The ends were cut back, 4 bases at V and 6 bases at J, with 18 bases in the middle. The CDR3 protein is CASSSQGQTEKTQYF. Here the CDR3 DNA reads TGTGCCAGCAGTTCACAAGGACAGACGGAGAAGACCCAGTACTTC.